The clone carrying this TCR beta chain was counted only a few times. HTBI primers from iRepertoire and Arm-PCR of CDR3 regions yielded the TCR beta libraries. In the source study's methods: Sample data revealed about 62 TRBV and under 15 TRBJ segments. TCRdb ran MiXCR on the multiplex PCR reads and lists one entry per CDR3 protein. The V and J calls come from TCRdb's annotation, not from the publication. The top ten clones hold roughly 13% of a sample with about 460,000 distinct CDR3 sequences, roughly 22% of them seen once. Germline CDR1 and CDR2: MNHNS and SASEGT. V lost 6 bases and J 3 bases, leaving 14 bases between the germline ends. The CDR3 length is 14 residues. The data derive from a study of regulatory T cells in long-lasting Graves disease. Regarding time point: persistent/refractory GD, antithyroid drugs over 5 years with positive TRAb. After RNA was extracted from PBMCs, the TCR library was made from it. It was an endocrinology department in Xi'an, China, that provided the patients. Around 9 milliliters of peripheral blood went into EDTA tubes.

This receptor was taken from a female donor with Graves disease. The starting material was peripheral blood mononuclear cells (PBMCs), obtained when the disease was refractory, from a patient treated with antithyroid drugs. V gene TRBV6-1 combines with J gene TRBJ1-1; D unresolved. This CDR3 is CASSPDPRDTEAFF. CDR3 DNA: TGTGCCAGCAGCCCGGATCCGAGGGACACTGAAGCTTTCTTT.